This T cell receptor (beta chain) stems from a study of CD8 T cells in ankylosing spondylitis (dated by TCRdb to the late 2010s). Background for the entire study: To find TCR variants linked to disease, the study profiled T cell receptor beta repertoires in ankylosing spondylitis patients and healthy donors. The full study cohort comprised around 23 ankylosing spondylitis patients and some 110 healthy donors. Peripheral blood was sampled, and synovial fluid was also collected from ankylosing spondylitis patients. General conclusions and limits of the study: Some motif variants were previously reported in synovial fluid and blood of reactive arthritis patients, suggesting common disease-initiation mechanisms. The disease-linked clones had a CD8+ phenotype and were found at relatively low frequencies in peripheral blood. Blood from ankylosing spondylitis patients appeared to be characterized by a TCR beta motif made up of several highly homologous amino acid variants. The disease-linked clones were reported as significantly enriched in matched synovial fluid samples from ankylosing spondylitis patients.

The run used an Illumina HiSeq 2500. TCR beta libraries were prepared by quantitative 5'-RACE with molecular barcodes. As for the authors' bioinformatics: To identify disease-linked TCR variants, a new computational method was used, one built on a probabilistic model of VDJ rearrangement. TCRdb trimmed the raw reads at Q25, called clones with MiXCR and kept productive beta chains. Entries that share a CDR3 protein sequence are merged under the most common genes and DNA. TCRdb's processing, not the authors', yielded these V and J calls. Here the sample has around 150,000 distinct CDR3 sequences; around 10% occur a single time. Just under 30% of the sample comes from the top ten. V loses 6 bases at its end and J loses 4 bases; junction bases beyond the gene matches: 6. CDR1 and CDR2, looked up from the germline V gene (reference sequence), are SGHNT and YYREEE. There are 14 amino acids in the CDR3, from cysteine to phenylalanine inclusive. Of all the DNA, just the CDR3 is kept, 42 bases in frame from base 1.

In this sample, this clonotype turned up many times. The antigen it recognizes is unknown. The record has no base qualities; no much larger clone is one base away. Sequenced sample: blood, either unsorted or a sorted T cell fraction (not recorded which). The V and J genes are TRBV5-4 and TRBJ2-5; 10 bases in between match TRBD2. This sequence was found in a male donor with ankylosing spondylitis or in good health (not recorded which). CDR3 reads: CASTLAGVRETQYF. The DNA sequence is TGTGCCAGCACGCTAGCGGGAGTTCGAGAGACCCAGTACTTC.